The 21 T cell receptor beta chains in this list originate from one sample, sequenced in a study of CD8+CD57+ T cells in acquired aplastic anemia. The use of genomic DNA as template underpinned the TCR beta VDJ and CDR3 profiling. MiXCR, run by TCRdb on the reads, gives a single entry per CDR3 protein. Here the sample spans about 170,000 distinct CDR3 sequences, about 60% being singletons. The sequencing sample was made of sorted CD4+, CD8+, or CD8+CD57+ T cells (not recorded which) from PBMCs. Receptors were obtained from a human donor in good health.

V and J are TRBV6-5 and TRBJ2-7, with a possible D match to TRBD2 (6 bases). Looked up from germline, CDR1 is MNHEY and CDR2 is SVGAGI. The CDR3 is 16 residues long. Trimming removed 0 bases from V and 0 bases from J, with 12 bases in between. CDR3 coding DNA: TGTGCCAGCAGTTACTCTCGGCCGGGAGACTCCTACGAGCAGTACTTC. Translating it yields CASSYSRPGDSYEQYF.

This chain joins TRBV19 and TRBJ2-1; D is perhaps TRBD1 (5 bases). CDR3 size: 11 residues. The V end lost 10 bases, the J end lost 7 bases, and 11 bases lay between the germline ends. Germline lookup yields CDR1 LNHDA and CDR2 SQIVND (reference sequence). CDR3 coding DNA: TGTGCCACCGAGCAGGGAAATGAGCAGTTCTTC. Protein sequence: CATEQGNEQFF.

J is TRBJ2-7 and V is TRBV9; D is possibly TRBD1 (6 bases). The CDR3 totals 14 residues. Germline V gene lookup returns CDR1 SGDLS and CDR2 YYNGEE. Trimming stripped 5 bases from V and 3 bases from J, with 15 bases between. The chain's CDR3 is CASSLSGEVYEQYF. The CDR3 DNA reads as TGTGCCAGCAGTTTATCAGGGGAAGTCTACGAGCAGTACTTC.

This clonotype was recorded at least ten times. The chain uses TRBV6-5 and TRBJ2-1; 8 bases line up with TRBD2. Germline V gives CDR1 MNHEY, CDR2 SVGAGI. This CDR3 has 15 residues. V dropped 2 bases and J dropped 6; count of bases not matched to a gene: 6. CDR3 DNA: TGTGCCAGCAGTTACATGGCGGGAGGTCCCAATGAGCAGTTCTTC. Residues: CASSYMAGGPNEQFF.

This sequence joins TRBV29-1 and TRBJ2-5, with 13 bases aligning to TRBD2. J lost 4 bases, V lost 1 base, and 3 bases had no gene match. The CDR3 contains 15 residues. Germline V gene sequence: CDR1 SQVTM, CDR2 ANQGSEA. The CDR3 coding sequence is TGCAGCGTTGAAGGACTAGCGGGAGGACGAGAGACCCAGTACTTC. Its translation: CSVEGLAGGRETQYF. Drawing the rest from reference TRBV29-1 and TRBJ2-5, the complete variable domain is SAVISQKPSRDICQRGTSLTIQCQVDSQVTMMFWYRQQPGQSLTLIATANQGSEATYESGFVIDKFPISRPNLTFSTLTVSNMSPEDSSIYLCSVEGLAGGRETQYFGPGTRLLVL.

About this clonotype: Germline is not matched at one junction end, which may reflect a read error. The chain couples TRBV5-1 to TRBJ2-5; 10 positions agree with TRBD2. This CDR3 spans 14 amino acids. Germline lookup yields CDR1 SGHRS and CDR2 YFSETQ. The CDR3 DNA follows: TGTGCCAGCCTTCTAAGCGGGAGGGAGAAGACCCAGTACTTC. This codes for CASLLSGREKTQYF.

V and J are TRBV12-3 or TRBV12-4 and TRBJ1-1; D is perhaps TRBD1 (5 bases). Trimming took off 6 bases at V and 3 bases at J, with 11 bases between the two ends. The CDR3 extends over 13 amino acids. The CDR3 reads CASRDGGYTEAFF. Written as DNA, the CDR3 is TGTGCCAGCAGGGACGGGGGGTACACTGAAGCTTTCTTT.

The J gene is TRBJ2-3, the V gene TRBV10-3; tentatively, D is TRBD2 (6 bases). The CDR3 contains 14 residues. Per the germline V gene, CDR1 is ENHRY and CDR2 is SYGVKD. Trimming removed 10 bases from V and 0 bases from J, with 14 bases in between. The CDR3 sequence is CASTSRSSTDTQYF. The CDR3 nucleotides read TGTGCCAGTACTAGCCGATCTAGCACAGATACGCAGTATTTT.

V usage is TRBV7-2 and J usage is TRBJ1-1; D is perhaps TRBD1 (5 bases). The V and J ends lost 6 bases and 3 bases respectively, with 14 bases between them. Germline lookup yields CDR1 SGHTA and CDR2 FQGNSA. There are 14 residues in the CDR3. CDR3 loop: CASRISVQDTEAFF. DNA for the CDR3: TGTGCCAGCAGGATTTCGGTACAGGACACTGAAGCTTTCTTT.

V and J are TRBV20-1 and TRBJ1-2; 7 bases agree with TRBD1. V lost 7 bases and J lost 4; bases outside the gene matches: 6. The CDR3 covers 12 residues. CDR1 is DFQATT and CDR2 is SNEGSKA in the germline V gene (reference sequence). The CDR3 here is CSGIGQVYGYTF. The CDR3 DNA follows: TGCAGTGGCATCGGACAGGTCTATGGCTACACCTTC.

The rearrangement joins TRBV10-1 to TRBJ1-3; 9 nucleotides align to TRBD1. This CDR3 is built from 15 residues. Per the germline V gene, CDR1 is WNHNN and CDR2 is SYGVQD (reference sequence). V was clipped by 4 bases and J by 1 base; unmatched bases: 2. The CDR3 sequence is CASSAGTGSGNTIYF. The CDR3 DNA reads as TGCGCCAGCAGTGCCGGGACAGGGTCTGGAAACACCATATATTTT.

This clonotype was found many times. V gene TRBV27 combines with J gene TRBJ2-7; tentative D call: TRBD1 (5 bases). The V end lost 3 bases, the J end lost 2 bases, and 17 bases lay between the germline ends. The CDR3 sequence is 16 residues long. Germline V gene sequence: CDR1 MNHEY, CDR2 SMNVEV (reference sequence). The CDR3 DNA follows: TGTGCCAGCAGTTTCCAGGGCGTCCTACCTACCTACGAGCAGTACTTC. Translating gives CASSFQGVLPTYEQYF.

The chain joins TRBV19 to TRBJ1-4; the D gene is possibly TRBD1 (6 bases). In germline, CDR1 is LNHDA, CDR2 SQIVND (reference sequence). Trimming took 7 bases from V and 8 from J, leaving 11 bases between them. The CDR3 is 12 amino acids. The CDR3 reads CASNRVGEKLFF. CDR3 nucleotide sequence: TGTGCCAGTAACAGGGTAGGGGAAAAACTGTTTTTT.

The CDR3 DNA reads TGTGCCAGCAAAGAGGACAGCCCATATGGCTACACCTTC. Protein product: CASKEDSPYGYTF. The V call is TRBV25-1, the J call TRBJ1-2, with D possibly matching TRBD1 (6 bases). The CDR3 has 13 residues. V lost 7 bases and J 5 bases, leaving 14 bases between the germline ends. Germline values: CDR1 MGHDK, CDR2 SYGVNS.

As for this clonotype: A junction boundary mismatches the germline segment, possibly from a read error. The chain couples TRBV11-2 to TRBJ2-3; D is undetermined. Germline values: CDR1 SGHAT, CDR2 FQNNGV. CDR3 length equals 14 residues. CDR3 sequence (DNA): TGTGCCAGCACCGAAAGCCTGGCCACAGATACGCAGTGTTTT. Amino acids: CASTESLATDTQCF.

The J gene is TRBJ2-3, the V gene TRBV10-3; D is ambiguous. CDR1 is ENHRY and CDR2 is SYGVKD in the germline V gene. This CDR3 has 15 residues. The V end lost 0 bases, the J end lost 0 bases, and 7 bases lay between the germline ends. The CDR3 DNA sequence: TGTGCCATCAGTGAGTCGTGGGGTAGCACAGATACGCAGTATTTT. This sequence encodes CAISESWGSTDTQYF.

V gene TRBV24-1 combines with J gene TRBJ2-3; D perhaps matches TRBD1 (5 bases). Germline lookup yields CDR1 KGHDR and CDR2 SFDVKD. This CDR3 has 16 amino acids. V dropped 3 bases and J dropped 2 bases, with 14 bases sitting between them. The CDR3 here is CATSDTQGYDTDTQYF. The CDR3 DNA is TGTGCCACCAGTGATACCCAGGGATACGACACAGATACGCAGTATTTT.

With regard to this clonotype: One end of the junction is discordant with germline, which a read error may explain. The chain employs TRBV15 and TRBJ1-5; 7 nucleotides align to TRBD1. The germline V gene encodes CDR1 LNHNV and CDR2 YYDKDF (reference sequence). This CDR3 is 17 amino acids long. The CDR3 bases are TGTGCCACCAGCATGAATCCGGGACAGCTTAGCAATCAGTCCCAGCATTTT. Translating it yields CATSMNPGQLSNQSQHF.

Only a few counts were recorded for this clonotype. The chain carries TRBV4-3 and TRBJ1-3; tentatively, D is TRBD1 (6 bases). V lost 1 base and J lost 0, with 13 bases in between. Germline-derived CDR1 and CDR2 are LGHNA and YSLEER. CDR3 length: 17 residues. CDR3 coding DNA: TGCGCCAGCAGCCAAGGAGGGGGGGGGTTCTCTGGAAACACCATATATTTT. Encoded protein: CASSQGGGGFSGNTIYF.

Ten or more counts support this clonotype. This rearrangement joins TRBV30 to TRBJ1-2, with 10 bases fitting TRBD1. This CDR3 has 14 residues. J was trimmed by 4 bases and V by 2 bases; bases with no gene match: 4. Germline V gene data show CDR1 as GTSNPN and CDR2 as SVGIG (reference sequence). The CDR3 nucleotides are TGTGCCTGGAGTACGGGACAGGGGAGCTATGGCTACACCTTC. This translates into CAWSTGQGSYGYTF.

The chain couples TRBV5-6 to TRBJ2-3; D perhaps matches TRBD2 (6 bases). The CDR3 runs to 14 residues. CDR1 is SGHDT, CDR2 YYEEEE, per germline. V gave up 3 bases and J gave up 0 bases, with 8 bases separating them. CDR3 region: CASSSGTSTDTQYF. The CDR3 DNA follows: TGTGCCAGCAGCTCCGGGACTAGCACAGATACGCAGTATTTT.